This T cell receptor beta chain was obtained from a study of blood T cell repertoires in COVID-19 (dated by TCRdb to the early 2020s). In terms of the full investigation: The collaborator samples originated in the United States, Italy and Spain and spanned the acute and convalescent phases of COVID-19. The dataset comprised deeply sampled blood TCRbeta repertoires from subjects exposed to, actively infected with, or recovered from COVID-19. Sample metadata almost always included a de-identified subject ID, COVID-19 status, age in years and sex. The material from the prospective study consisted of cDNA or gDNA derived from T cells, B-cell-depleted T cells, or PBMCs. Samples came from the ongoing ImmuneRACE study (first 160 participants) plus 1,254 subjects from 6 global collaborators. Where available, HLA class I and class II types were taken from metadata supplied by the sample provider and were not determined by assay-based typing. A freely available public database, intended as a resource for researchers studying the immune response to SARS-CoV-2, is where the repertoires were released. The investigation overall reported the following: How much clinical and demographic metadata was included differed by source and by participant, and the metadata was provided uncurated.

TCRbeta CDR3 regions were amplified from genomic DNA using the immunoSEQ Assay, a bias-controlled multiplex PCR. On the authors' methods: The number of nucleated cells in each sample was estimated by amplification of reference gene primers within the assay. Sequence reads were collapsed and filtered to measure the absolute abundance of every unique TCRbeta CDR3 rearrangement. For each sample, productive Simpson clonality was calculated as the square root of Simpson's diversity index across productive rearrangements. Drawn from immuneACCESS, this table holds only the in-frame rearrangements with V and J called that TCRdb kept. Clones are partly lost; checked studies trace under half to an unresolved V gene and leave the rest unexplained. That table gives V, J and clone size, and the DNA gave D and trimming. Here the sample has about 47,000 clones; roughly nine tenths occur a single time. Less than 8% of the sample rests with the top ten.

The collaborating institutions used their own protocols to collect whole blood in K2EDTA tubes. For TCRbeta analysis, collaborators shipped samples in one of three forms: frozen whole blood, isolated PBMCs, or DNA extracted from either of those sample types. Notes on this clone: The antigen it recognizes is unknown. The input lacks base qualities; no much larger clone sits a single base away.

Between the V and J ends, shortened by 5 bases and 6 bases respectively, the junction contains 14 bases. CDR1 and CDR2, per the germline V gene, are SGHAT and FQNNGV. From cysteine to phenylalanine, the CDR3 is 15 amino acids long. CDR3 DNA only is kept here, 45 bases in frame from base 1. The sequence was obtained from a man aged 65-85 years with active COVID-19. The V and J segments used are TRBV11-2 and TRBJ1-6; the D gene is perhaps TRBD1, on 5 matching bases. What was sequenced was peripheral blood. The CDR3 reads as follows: CASSLGRVGNSPLHF. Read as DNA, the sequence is TGTGCCAGCAGCCTGGGCAGGGTTGGTAATTCACCCCTCCACTTT.